These 3 T cell receptor beta chains share one sample of origin, sequenced in a study of radiotherapy plus CTLA-4 blockade in lung cancer. This table comes from immunoSEQ multiplex PCR, and its TCRdb copy is limited to in-frame clones, with some not included. The profile shows 75,000 to 100,000 clones, approximately 85% of them singletons. This specimen consisted of peripheral blood, obtained from a patient treated with radiotherapy plus ipilimumab. The receptor set was obtained from a human donor with non-small cell lung cancer who had a partial response to radiotherapy plus ipilimumab.

This clone has only one observation. The chain couples TRBV5-1 to TRBJ1-4; TRBD1 is a possible D gene (6 bases). CDR1 and CDR2 (germline): SGHRS, YFSETQ. The CDR3 totals 17 residues. Trimming cost V 4 bases and J 4 bases, with 20 bases left between them. The CDR3, as DNA: TGCGCCAGCAGCCCTTTTACAGGGAAGGCGGGTAATGAAAAACTGTTTTTT. Its translation is CASSPFTGKAGNEKLFF. Supplemented by reference TRBV5-1 and TRBJ1-4, the full variable domain reads KAGVTQTPRYLIKTRGQQVTLSCSPISGHRSVSWYQQTPGQGLQFLFEYFSETQRNKGNFPGRFSGRQFSNSRSEMNVSTLELGDSALYLCASSPFTGKAGNEKLFFGSGTQLSVL.

V usage is TRBV6-6 and J usage is TRBJ1-2, with D perhaps matching TRBD1 (6 bases). Looked up from germline, CDR1 is MNHNY and CDR2 is SVGAGI (reference sequence). The CDR3 loop spans 13 amino acids. The V gene lost 5 bases and the J gene lost 3 bases, with 10 bases spanning the gap. The CDR3 DNA reads TGTGCCAGCAGTCCAGGACAGTACTATGGCTACACCTTC. It yields the protein CASSPGQYYGYTF.

The chain joins TRBV5-4 to TRBJ2-2, with D unresolved. V was cut by 2 bases and J by 4 bases, with 6 bases left in between. Germline V gene sequence: CDR1 SGHNT, CDR2 YYREEE (reference sequence). This CDR3 contains 13 residues. The CDR3 here is CASSFPGTGELFF. Here the CDR3 DNA reads TGTGCCAGCAGCTTTCCAGGCACCGGGGAGCTGTTTTTT.